The 9 T cell receptor beta chains below all came from one sample that was sequenced in a study of T cell repertoires in cytomegalovirus infection. TCRdb recomputed calls from the reads with MiXCR, one row per CDR3 protein. The data hold over 150,000 distinct CDR3 sequences, with roughly 19% observed a single time. Sequencing input: PBMCs. Source of these receptors: a human donor in good health (CMV status not recorded). Some clones in this sample may be carry-over from other donors' samples.

There are many counts of this clonotype. No conserved phenylalanine or tryptophan is present at the end of the CDR3, so a read error is the likely explanation. The DNA is omitted, as the CDR3 cannot be located on it reliably, and the CDR3 follows TCRdb's listing. The chain combines TRBV7-4 with TRBJ2-7; TRBD1 is the table's D call, not checked against the DNA. In germline, CDR1 is SGHVT, CDR2 SQSDAQ. The CDR3 length is 12 residues, termini included. CDR3 loop: CASSSKSGTGPS.

V usage is TRBV2 and J usage is TRBJ1-1, with D possibly TRBD1 on 6 matching bases. The germline gives CDR1 SNHLY, CDR2 FYNNEI. The CDR3 extends over 14 amino acids. The V end lost 6 bases, the J end lost 0 bases, and 11 bases lay between the germline ends. The CDR3 DNA follows: TGTGCCAGCAGAGAGACAGGATTGAACACTGAAGCTTTCTTT. It codes for CASRETGLNTEAFF.

This clonotype was detected only a few times. This sequence joins TRBV5-1 and TRBJ2-7; D unclear. The CDR3 length is 16 residues. Trimming took 2 bases from V and 0 from J, leaving 15 bases between them. Germline assignment: CDR1 SGHRS and CDR2 YFSETQ. The CDR3 DNA reads as TGCGCCAGCAGCTTAAGACCGGTAACTAACTCCTACGAGCAGTACTTC. Translated, it gives CASSLRPVTNSYEQYF.

The chain uses TRBV12-3 or TRBV12-4 and TRBJ2-7, with D maybe TRBD1 (6 bases). The V end lost 5 bases, the J end lost 5 bases, and 10 bases lay between the germline ends. The length of the CDR3 is 12 residues. The CDR3: CASSPHRDEQYF. The CDR3, as DNA: TGTGCCAGCAGTCCGCACAGGGACGAGCAGTACTTC.

The chain uses TRBV18 and TRBJ2-5; D may be TRBD1 or TRBD2 (5 bases each). Germline CDR1 KGHSH, CDR2 LQKENI. Between the trimmed V and J ends, which lost 4 bases and 2 bases, there was a span of 8 bases. CDR3 size: 13 residues. DNA of the CDR3: TGTGCCAGCTCACGGGGGAATCAAGAGACCCAGTACTTC. It translates to CASSRGNQETQYF. The full variable domain, in which reference TRBV18 and TRBJ2-5 provide the parts outside the CDR3, is NAGVMQNPRHLVRRRGQEARLRCSPMKGHSHVYWYRQLPEEGLKFMVYLQKENIIDESGMPKERFSAEFPKEGPSILRIQQVVRGDSAAYFCASSRGNQETQYFGPGTRLLVL.

Many counts were recorded for this clonotype. The chain links TRBV5-1 to TRBJ2-7; 8 bases map to TRBD1. J was trimmed by 4 bases and V by 0 bases; bases with no gene match: 9. CDR1 is SGHRS, CDR2 YFSETQ, per germline. CDR3 length: 16 residues. The CDR3 region has the DNA TGCGCCAGCAGCTTGGCGGGGACAGGAACGTGGTACGAGCAGTACTTC. Its translation: CASSLAGTGTWYEQYF.

The rearrangement links TRBV20-1 to TRBJ2-2; D is unclear. CDR1 is DFQATT, CDR2 SNEGSKA, per germline (reference sequence). This CDR3 is 12 amino acids long. V was clipped by 5 bases and J by 2 bases, with 6 bases between them. The CDR3 DNA reads as TGCAGTGCTGGAACAAACACCGGGGAGCTGTTTTTT. Translation gives CSAGTNTGELFF.

This clonotype was seen repeatedly, ten times or more. The V call is TRBV12-3 or TRBV12-4, the J call TRBJ1-5; maybe TRBD1 (6 bases). This CDR3 has 15 amino acids. Trimming cost V 6 bases and J 4 bases, with 16 bases left between them. CDR3 in DNA: TGTGCCAGCAGGACAACGGGGGGCCCGAATCAGCCCCAGCATTTT. Translated: CASRTTGGPNQPQHF.

The rearrangement links TRBV7-9 to TRBJ1-2, with 9 bases aligning to TRBD1. V shed 5 bases, J shed 4 bases, and the junction held 2 bases outside the gene matches. CDR1 is SEHNR and CDR2 is FQNEAQ in the germline V gene (reference sequence). The CDR3 contains 13 residues. CDR3 sequence: CASSQGQGYGYTF. The CDR3 DNA reads TGTGCCAGCAGCCAGGGACAGGGCTATGGCTACACCTTC.